One sample yielded the 10 T cell receptor beta chains listed below, sequenced in a study of Graves' ophthalmopathy and Graves' hyperthyroidism (dated by TCRdb to the late 2010s). For sequencing, an Illumina HiSeq 2000 was employed. For repertoire sequencing, TCR beta CDR3 regions were amplified from RNA transcripts. The first round of RT-PCR was done with HTBI primers and the Qiagen OneStep RT-PCR kit, and was followed by a second round of multiplex PCR, then size selection and purification. TCRdb reworked the public reads: Q25 trimming with fastp, MiXCR clone assembly, productive beta chains retained. Every entry covers one CDR3 protein and lists the most common genes and DNA from its rows. Recorded for this sample are hundreds of thousands of distinct CDR3 sequences; around 20% of them occurred a single time. In total, the top ten clones hold roughly 3% of the sample. The sequencing input was peripheral blood. The receptors here all came from a woman aged 18-29 years with stable Graves' hyperthyroidism. Donor details come from another sample of the same person, matched by shared clones.

The gene calls are TRBV2 and TRBJ1-1; 7 bases are a match to TRBD1. The germline V gene encodes CDR1 SNHLY and CDR2 FYNNEI. The ends lost 6 bases at V and 2 bases at J; junction bases unmatched: 9. The CDR3 is made up of 15 amino acids. CDR3 in amino acids: CASRLRDSPNTEAFF. The CDR3 DNA reads TGTGCCAGCAGGCTAAGGGACAGTCCTAACACTGAAGCTTTCTTT.

The rearrangement uses TRBV29-1 and TRBJ1-2, with D possibly being TRBD1 (5 bases). Between the trimmed V and J ends, which lost 4 bases and 4 bases, there was a span of 13 bases. This CDR3 comprises 13 residues. CDR1 and CDR2 (germline): SQVTM, ANQGSEA. Here the CDR3 reads CSVAGSGLYGYTF. DNA of the CDR3: TGCAGCGTTGCAGGGTCCGGGCTCTATGGCTACACCTTC.

This clonotype was observed at least ten times. V is TRBV4-1 and J is TRBJ1-1, with a tentative D call TRBD1 (5 bases). Germline lookup yields CDR1 MGHRA and CDR2 YSYEKL. This CDR3 region has 16 residues. The ends were cut back, 5 bases at V and 0 bases at J, with 16 bases in the middle. This CDR3 reads CASSSRSQAVNTEAFF. In DNA form, the CDR3 reads TGCGCCAGCAGCTCAAGGTCACAGGCGGTGAACACTGAAGCTTTCTTT.

This clonotype has a count of ten or more. The rearrangement uses TRBV29-1 and TRBJ2-7, with TRBD1 matching over 8 bases. V gave up 4 bases and J gave up 5 bases; unmatched junction bases: 7. This CDR3 has 13 residues. Per the germline V gene, CDR1 is SQVTM and CDR2 is ANQGSEA. CDR3 in DNA: TGCAGCGTTGGACAGGGGAACGACGACGAGCAGTACTTC. Its translation is CSVGQGNDDEQYF.

This clonotype has more than one count but fewer than ten. The genes are TRBV12-3 or TRBV12-4 and TRBJ2-1, with 11 nucleotides matching TRBD2. With V trimmed by 2 bases and J by 9 bases, 9 bases remained unmatched. This CDR3 has 16 residues. In DNA form, the CDR3 reads TGTGCCAGCAGTTTATCTAGTAGCGGGAGGGCCAGTGAGCAGTTCTTC. It codes for CASSLSSSGRASEQFF.

The rearrangement links TRBV29-1 to TRBJ1-3; D is ambiguous. The germline V gene encodes CDR1 SQVTM and CDR2 ANQGSEA. The CDR3 loop spans 11 amino acids. Trimming stripped 7 bases from V and 3 bases from J, with 7 bases between. CDR3 coding DNA: TGCAGCGGCCTACTTGGAAACACCATATATTTT. It yields the protein CSGLLGNTIYF.

The chain employs TRBV12-3 or TRBV12-4 and TRBJ2-5, with 8 bases identical to TRBD2. The junction had 4 bases not matched to a gene; V was cut back by 5 bases and J by 5 bases. The CDR3 loop spans 13 amino acids. The CDR3: CASSVTSDETQYF. The CDR3 DNA is TGTGCCAGCAGTGTGACTAGCGATGAGACCCAGTACTTC.

This clonotype came up many times. The chain recombines TRBV19 with TRBJ1-5, with 7 positions matching TRBD1. V was pared by 6 bases and J by 5 bases, with 4 bases of the junction left unmatched. Germline lookup yields CDR1 LNHDA and CDR2 SQIVND (reference sequence). There are 13 residues in the CDR3. CDR3 DNA sequence: TGTGCCAGTAGCAGACAGGGTTATCAGCCCCAGCATTTT. Protein sequence: CASSRQGYQPQHF.

About this clonotype itself: A much larger clonotype is one base distant, so this may be a read error. V usage is TRBV29-1 and J usage is TRBJ2-7; TRBD1 matches at 8 bases. Germline V CDR1 and CDR2: SQVTM, ANQGSEA. Trimming took 8 bases from V and 2 from J; bases not matched to a gene: 5. The CDR3 sequence is 12 residues long. For the CDR3, the DNA is TGCAGCATTGGACAGGGCCCCTACGAGCAGTACTTC. Translating it yields CSIGQGPYEQYF.

This clonotype was seen only once. The chain recombines TRBV6-2 or TRBV6-3 with TRBJ1-1; 10 positions match TRBD1. CDR3 size: 13 residues. J gave up 6 bases and V 8 bases, and 6 bases lay outside the gene matches. Germline CDR1 reads MNHEY; CDR2 reads SVGEGT. CDR3 in amino acids: CASWGQGPAEAFF. CDR3 sequence (DNA): TGTGCCAGCTGGGGACAGGGGCCTGCTGAAGCTTTCTTT.